What follows are 21 T cell receptor beta chains derived from one specimen sequenced in a study of cytomegalovirus exposure and HLA in healthy donors. This PCR relied on a set of 60 Vbeta primers and 13 Jbeta primers. The data were produced by immunoSEQ multiplex PCR, yet TCRdb's version contains in-frame clones alone and is incomplete. The sample has roughly 150,000 clones; almost 80% are singletons. Sequences were obtained from PBMCs. All receptors derive from a woman aged 25 to 39 in good health and CMV-seronegative.

This rearrangement joins TRBV6-1 to TRBJ1-2; 8 bases agree with TRBD1. The CDR3 runs to 14 residues. Germline V gene sequence: CDR1 MNHNS, CDR2 SASEGT. After removal of 10 bases from V and 4 bases from J, the junction contained 11 bases not matched to a gene. The CDR3 coding sequence is TGTGCCACCCAAAAAGGACAGGGTCTCTATGGCTACACCTTC. Encoded protein: CATQKGQGLYGYTF.

This clone was observed once. This sequence joins TRBV18 and TRBJ1-6, with a possible D match to TRBD1 (6 bases). The V end lost 4 bases, the J end lost 0 bases, and 13 bases lay between the germline ends. Germline CDR1 and CDR2: KGHSH and LQKENI. The CDR3 sequence is 17 residues long. The CDR3 sequence is CASSLQGTTSYNSPLHF. The CDR3 DNA reads as TGTGCCAGCTCACTCCAGGGGACCACCTCCTATAATTCACCCCTCCACTTT.

The chain links TRBV5-1 to TRBJ2-1; TRBD1 matches 8 bases. Germline V gene sequence: CDR1 SGHRS, CDR2 YFSETQ. V lost 2 bases, J lost 8 bases, and 9 bases stayed unmatched. The CDR3 has 15 residues. The CDR3 protein is CASSLPGQVSDEQFF. The CDR3 DNA follows: TGCGCCAGCAGCTTACCGGGACAGGTCAGCGATGAGCAGTTCTTC.

This clone showed up just once. The chain recombines TRBV6-6 with TRBJ1-3; 7 nucleotides align to TRBD1. This CDR3 is built from 14 residues. The germline V gene has CDR1 MNHNY and CDR2 SVGAGI (reference sequence). V shed 5 bases and J 8 bases; nucleotides not matched to a gene: 9. In nucleotides, the CDR3 is TGTGCCAGCAGTCACCGGGACAGCAGCTACACCATATATTTT. Protein sequence: CASSHRDSSYTIYF.

The sample holds one count of this clone. The limits of the CDR3 on the DNA are not certain, so only TCRdb's listed CDR3 is given. The J gene is TRBJ2-2, the V gene TRBV18; the table gives TRBD2 as D, unverified against the DNA. CDR1 is KGHSH and CDR2 is LQKENI in the germline V gene. 17 amino acids form the CDR3, both terminal residues included. CDR3: CASSPPLWQTTTGELFF.

This clone was picked up one time. The chain links TRBV5-6 to TRBJ1-6; 8 bases fit TRBD1. This CDR3 is 15 amino acids long. The germline CDR1 and CDR2 sequences are SGHDT and YYEEEE. V dropped 5 bases and J dropped 9; count of bases not matched to a gene: 10. The CDR3: CASRAKTGAFSPLHF. CDR3 in DNA: TGTGCCAGCAGGGCTAAGACAGGGGCTTTTTCACCCCTCCACTTT. Full variable domain (missing parts from reference TRBV5-6 and TRBJ1-6): DAGVTQSPTHLIKTRGQQVTLRCSPKSGHDTVSWYQQALGQGPQFIFQYYEEEERQRGNFPDRFSGHQFPNYSSELNVNALLLGDSALYLCASRAKTGAFSPLHFGNGTRLTVT.

The chain couples TRBV5-1 to TRBJ2-3, with unresolved D. Deletions cut 0 bases from V and 10 bases from J, with 9 bases between. This CDR3 region has 12 residues. CDR1 SGHRS and CDR2 YFSETQ come from the germline V gene. Here the CDR3 reads CASSLANGPQYF. The CDR3 DNA is TGCGCCAGCAGCTTGGCAAACGGTCCGCAGTATTTT.

The V and J genes are TRBV4-3 and TRBJ1-4; 7 positions match TRBD1. With V trimmed by 1 base and J by 5 bases, 7 bases remained unmatched. The germline V gene has CDR1 LGHNA and CDR2 YSLEER. There are 16 residues in the CDR3. The CDR3, as DNA: TGCGCCAGCAGCCAAGGGAAGGGACAGCCGAATGAAAAACTGTTTTTT. Translating gives CASSQGKGQPNEKLFF.

CDR3 sequence: CASSFDRDADFTDTQYF. Here the CDR3 DNA reads TGTGCCAGCAGCTTTGACAGGGATGCAGATTTCACAGATACGCAGTATTTT. The rearrangement joins TRBV9 to TRBJ2-3; 7 bases are a match to TRBD1. V dropped 4 bases and J dropped 2; count of bases not matched to a gene: 13. This CDR3 is 17 amino acids long. CDR1 and CDR2 (germline): SGDLS, YYNGEE.

This chain links TRBV5-1 with TRBJ1-1; weak D call: TRBD1 (6 bases). Germline-derived CDR1 and CDR2 are SGHRS and YFSETQ. Trimming stripped 3 bases from V and 3 bases from J, with 18 bases between. This CDR3 is 16 amino acids long. This chain's CDR3 is CASSSGVSGGHTEAFF. CDR3 DNA sequence: TGCGCCAGCAGCTCGGGGGTTTCGGGGGGCCACACTGAAGCTTTCTTT.

The V call is TRBV6-5, the J call TRBJ1-5; no definite D call. Germline V gives CDR1 MNHEY, CDR2 SVGAGI. The germline V and J ends were trimmed by 8 bases and 1 base, with 12 bases remaining between them. This CDR3 is 14 amino acids long. The CDR3 loop is CASRPDSSNQPQHF. The DNA of the CDR3 is TGTGCCAGCCGCCCAGACTCCAGCAATCAGCCCCAGCATTTT.

The J gene is TRBJ2-3, the V gene TRBV2; 7 positions agree with TRBD2. Germline V CDR1 and CDR2: SNHLY, FYNNEI. The CDR3 contains 15 residues. V dropped 3 bases and J dropped 1; count of bases not matched to a gene: 4. CDR3 amino acids: CASSDFAGGTDTQYF. The CDR3 DNA reads as TGTGCCAGCAGTGATTTCGCGGGGGGCACAGATACGCAGTATTTT.

The chain uses TRBV5-1 and TRBJ1-6, with D perhaps matching TRBD1 (5 bases). Trimming took 4 bases from V and 6 from J, leaving 20 bases between them. Germline-derived CDR1 and CDR2 are SGHRS and YFSETQ. The CDR3 consists of 17 residues. For the CDR3, the DNA is TGCGCCAGCAGCGCACAGGCGGCGAAGGGAATTAATTCACCCCTCCACTTT. It is translated as CASSAQAAKGINSPLHF.

This chain connects TRBV19 to TRBJ2-1; unclear D gene. V was trimmed by 5 bases and J by 2 bases, leaving 4 bases between them. This CDR3 comprises 12 residues. Germline assignment: CDR1 LNHDA and CDR2 SQIVND (reference sequence). CDR3 sequence: CASSLPYNEQFF. CDR3 bases: TGTGCCAGTAGTCTTCCCTACAATGAGCAGTTCTTC.

In DNA form, the CDR3 reads TGTGCCAGCAGTGGTCAGGGGGCCTTTGGAAACACCATATATTTT. It encodes CASSGQGAFGNTIYF. The V gene is TRBV5-4, the J gene TRBJ1-3, with 8 bases fitting TRBD1. Trimming at V came to 5 bases and at J to 3 bases, leaving 7 bases not matched to a gene. Germline CDR1 and CDR2: SGHNT and YYREEE (reference sequence). The CDR3 runs 15 residues.

This clone has only one observation. The rearrangement joins TRBV27 to TRBJ2-7; the match to TRBD1 covers 11 bases. Germline trimming cut 6 bases from V and 2 bases from J; bases unmatched to any gene: 6. Germline CDR1 is MNHEY and CDR2 is SMNVEV (reference sequence). This CDR3 has 15 amino acids. The DNA of the CDR3 is TGTGCCAGCAGGGACGGGACAGGGGGTGCCTACGAGCAGTACTTC. Its protein product is CASRDGTGGAYEQYF.

The chain combines TRBV27 with TRBJ2-1, with 7 bases aligning to TRBD2. CDR1 MNHEY and CDR2 SMNVEV come from the germline V gene (reference sequence). Trimming took 3 bases from V and 7 from J; bases not matched to a gene: 3. The length of the CDR3 is 13 residues. Written as DNA, the CDR3 is TGTGCCAGCAGTTTGGGAGGGTTTAATGAGCAGTTCTTC. This codes for CASSLGGFNEQFF.

The chain joins TRBV19 to TRBJ1-6, with D perhaps TRBD1 (5 bases). The CDR3 extends over 16 amino acids. The V gene lost 5 bases and the J gene lost 5 bases, with 16 bases spanning the gap. The germline gives CDR1 LNHDA, CDR2 SQIVND (reference sequence). In nucleotides, the CDR3 is TGTGCCAGTAGTCTCTACGGCGGCAGGGATAATTCACCCCTCCACTTT. Its translation: CASSLYGGRDNSPLHF.

The chain joins TRBV10-3 to TRBJ2-3; TRBD1 matches at 8 bases. CDR3 size: 14 residues. The J segment lost 4 bases and the V segment lost 6 bases, leaving 6 bases of the junction unmatched. The germline V gene has CDR1 ENHRY and CDR2 SYGVKD. The CDR3 spells CAIRPGQASDTQYF. The CDR3 DNA is TGTGCCATCAGGCCGGGACAGGCTTCAGATACGCAGTATTTT.

As for this clone: Here the CDR3 omits its conserved ending phenylalanine or tryptophan, so a read error is the likely source. The DNA is left out, because the CDR3 cannot be placed on it with certainty; the CDR3 is given as TCRdb lists it. The genes are TRBV27 and TRBJ1-2; the listed D gene, TRBD1, was not tested against the DNA. The CDR3 is 13 residues long, counting both termini. CDR1 and CDR2 (germline): MNHEY, SMNVEV (reference sequence). CDR3 residues: CASSSLQGAEMNV.

The chain recombines TRBV7-9 with TRBJ1-1, with D unresolved. V lost 2 bases and J 4 bases, leaving 5 bases between the germline ends. Germline CDR1 and CDR2: SEHNR and FQNEAQ (reference sequence). The CDR3 covers 12 residues. DNA for the CDR3: TGTGCCAGCAGCTTATCAGGCACTGAAGCTTTCTTT. Its translation: CASSLSGTEAFF.